The 15 T cell receptor beta chains in this list originate from one sample, sequenced in a study of T-cell memory formation after mild COVID-19. Each CDR3 protein is one row after TCRdb ran MiXCR on the 5' RACE reads. The sample lists 400,000 to 500,000 distinct CDR3 sequences; approximately 19% were seen once. The specimen sequenced was PBMCs or a T cell subset sorted from them (not recorded which). The receptors originated from a man younger than 30 who had mild COVID-19 (a few samples of this study predate the infection). Cell type and time point are not known.

The J gene is TRBJ2-7, the V gene TRBV4-1; tentatively, D is TRBD1 (6 bases). CDR1 is MGHRA, CDR2 YSYEKL, per germline. Trimming shortened V by 4 bases and J by 3 bases, and 16 bases separated the two germline ends. The CDR3 runs 15 residues. The CDR3 DNA reads as TGCGCCAGCAGCCCTCGGTCCCAGGGGAGCTACGAGCAGTACTTC. Amino acids: CASSPRSQGSYEQYF.

This clonotype occurred a few times. The genes are TRBV7-3 and TRBJ2-3, with 9 bases matching TRBD2. Germline V gene lookup returns CDR1 SGHTA and CDR2 FQGTGA. V dropped 0 bases and J dropped 5; count of bases not matched to a gene: 3. The CDR3 loop spans 15 amino acids. CDR3 nucleotide sequence: TGTGCCAGCAGCTTAACAGCGGGGGGTTTAGATACGCAGTATTTT. As protein: CASSLTAGGLDTQYF.

The chain combines TRBV4-2 with TRBJ2-2; 7 nucleotides agree with TRBD1. V trimming: 8 bases; J trimming: 0 bases; junction bases outside the gene matches: 6. The CDR3 is 15 residues long. Germline values: CDR1 LGHNA, CDR2 YNFKEQ. The CDR3 region is CASCPQGSNTGELFF. The CDR3 DNA reads as TGTGCCAGCTGCCCACAGGGGTCGAACACCGGGGAGCTGTTTTTT.

The chain links TRBV5-1 to TRBJ2-2; 9 bases map to TRBD2. Trimming at V came to 2 bases and at J to 5 bases, leaving 7 bases not matched to a gene. This CDR3 has 16 residues. Germline assignment: CDR1 SGHRS and CDR2 YFSETQ. The CDR3 here is CASSLSGTSPTGELFF. The CDR3 DNA reads as TGCGCCAGCAGCTTATCCGGGACTAGCCCTACCGGGGAGCTGTTTTTT.

J is TRBJ2-5 and V is TRBV7-2, with D tentatively TRBD1 or TRBD2 (6 bases each). In germline, CDR1 is SGHTA, CDR2 FQGNSA. This CDR3 region has 15 residues. The V end lost 5 bases, the J end lost 0 bases, and 13 bases lay between the germline ends. CDR3 sequence reads: CASSALGGYQETQYF. CDR3 nucleotides: TGTGCCAGCAGCGCACTAGGGGGGTACCAAGAGACCCAGTACTTC.

This clonotype was counted between two and nine times. The chain recombines TRBV20-1 with TRBJ2-5; 12 bases match TRBD2. The CDR3 is 16 amino acids. Germline CDR1 DFQATT, CDR2 SNEGSKA (reference sequence). V dropped 5 bases and J dropped 4; count of bases not matched to a gene: 11. The CDR3 loop reads CSAGSTSGGLGETQYF. As DNA, the CDR3 is TGCAGTGCTGGATCGACTAGCGGGGGACTGGGAGAGACCCAGTACTTC.

This clonotype was detected only a few times. This chain connects TRBV20-1 to TRBJ2-5; 9 bases match TRBD1. Per germline, CDR1 DFQATT and CDR2 SNEGSKA (reference sequence). J gave up 1 base and V 3 bases, and 3 bases lay outside the gene matches. The length of the CDR3 is 14 residues. CDR3 protein: CSARDRGFQETQYF. Written as DNA, the CDR3 is TGCAGTGCTAGGGACAGGGGCTTCCAAGAGACCCAGTACTTC.

This clonotype showed up many times. The gene calls are TRBV7-9 and TRBJ2-3, with D tentatively TRBD2 (5 bases). This CDR3 region has 15 residues. Germline CDR1 reads SEHNR; CDR2 reads FQNEAQ (reference sequence). V dropped 7 bases and J dropped 1 base, with 15 bases sitting between them. The CDR3 bases are TGTGCCAGCACCCCCGTGGCCGGGGGCACAGATACGCAGTATTTT. This codes for CASTPVAGGTDTQYF.

This clonotype was detected many times. The rearrangement links TRBV29-1 to TRBJ2-2; D is perhaps TRBD1 (5 bases). V gave up 6 bases and J gave up 2 bases, with 19 bases separating them. CDR1 is SQVTM, CDR2 ANQGSEA, per germline. There are 16 residues in the CDR3. CDR3 DNA: TGCAGCGTCCTGCCATCGGCGCAGGGAAACACCGGGGAGCTGTTTTTT. This gives the protein CSVLPSAQGNTGELFF.

The chain combines TRBV12-3 or TRBV12-4 with TRBJ2-2; tentatively, D is TRBD1 (5 bases). The CDR3 totals 12 residues. V lost 5 bases, J lost 8 bases, and 9 bases lay in between. The CDR3 sequence is CASSDSRGELFF. DNA of the CDR3: TGTGCCAGCAGTGACAGCCGAGGGGAGCTGTTTTTT.

The sample holds a few counts of this clonotype. The rearrangement uses TRBV7-6 and TRBJ1-1; D is possibly TRBD1 (5 bases). V was shortened by 4 bases and J by 1 base, with 10 bases between the two germline ends. The CDR3 has 14 amino acids. CDR1 SGHVS and CDR2 FNYEAQ come from the germline V gene. The CDR3 bases are TGTGCCAGCAGCTGGGGACGGGGGAACACTGAAGCTTTCTTT. Its protein product is CASSWGRGNTEAFF.

V is TRBV24-1 and J is TRBJ2-1; D might be TRBD1 (5 bases). V lost 5 bases and J 2 bases, leaving 12 bases between the germline ends. The CDR3 runs 15 residues. Germline V gene data show CDR1 as KGHDR and CDR2 as SFDVKD. This CDR3 is CATSATGQPYNEQFF. CDR3 nucleotide sequence: TGTGCCACCAGTGCCACCGGACAACCCTACAATGAGCAGTTCTTC.

This clonotype turned up a few times. The V call is TRBV12-3 or TRBV12-4, the J call TRBJ2-2, with D possibly being TRBD1 (6 bases). Trimming stripped 4 bases from V and 8 bases from J, with 20 bases between. CDR3 length equals 16 residues. This CDR3 is CASSSVRGGVGGELFF. The DNA for the CDR3 is TGTGCCAGCAGTTCCGTCCGAGGGGGAGTCGGAGGGGAGCTGTTTTTT.

This clonotype was found a few times. This chain links TRBV7-2 with TRBJ2-3; tentative D call: TRBD2 (7 bases). This CDR3 comprises 15 residues. Trimming removed 3 bases from V and 3 bases from J, with 13 bases in between. Germline CDR1 is SGHTA and CDR2 is FQGNSA. The CDR3 region has the DNA TGTGCCAGCAGCTTCCAGGCGGGGGCGACAGATACGCAGTATTTT. Encoded protein: CASSFQAGATDTQYF.

This clonotype appeared a few times. The CDR3 here is CASSREGNTIYF. The CDR3 region has the DNA TGTGCCAGCAGCCGGGAGGGAAACACCATATATTTT. V and J are TRBV5-4 and TRBJ1-3; D gene unclear. Germline V gene data show CDR1 as SGHNT and CDR2 as YYREEE (reference sequence). There are 12 residues in the CDR3. V lost 4 bases to trimming and J lost 4 bases, with 6 bases between them.